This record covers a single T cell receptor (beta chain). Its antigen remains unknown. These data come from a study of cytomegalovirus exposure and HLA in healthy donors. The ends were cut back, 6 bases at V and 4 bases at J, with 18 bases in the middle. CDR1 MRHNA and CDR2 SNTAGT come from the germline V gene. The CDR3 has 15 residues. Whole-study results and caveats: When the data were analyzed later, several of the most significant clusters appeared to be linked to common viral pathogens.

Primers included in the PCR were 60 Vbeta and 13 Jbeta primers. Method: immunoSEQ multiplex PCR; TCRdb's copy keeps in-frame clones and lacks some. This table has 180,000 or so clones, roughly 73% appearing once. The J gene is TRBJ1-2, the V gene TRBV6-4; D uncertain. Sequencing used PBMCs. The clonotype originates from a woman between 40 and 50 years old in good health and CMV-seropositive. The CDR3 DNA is TGTGCCAGCAGCCCCTCGGAGTCCCCCGCCTATGGCTACACCTTC. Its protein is CASSPSESPAYGYTF.